Listed below are T cell receptor beta chains from one sample, sequenced in a study of T cell repertoires in cytomegalovirus infection. In TCRdb, the reads were re-called with MiXCR into one record per CDR3 protein. The sample lists hundreds of thousands of distinct CDR3 sequences, around 6.2% occurring once. Sequenced material: PBMCs. Source of these receptors: a human donor in good health (CMV status not recorded). Some clones in this sample may be carry-over from other donors' samples. Both conserved end residues are part of each CDR3. The D gene is left open where the match is weak. Where a row states a size, it is once, few, many or the class of an expanded clone; other rows omit it.

cdr3_nt: TGTGCCAGCAGCGAGCTTCCTGGACGGGGGAGAGGCTACACCTTC
cdr3_aa: CASSELPGRGRGYTF
v_call: TRBV7-9
j_call: TRBJ1-2
clone_size: .
d_call: .

cdr3_nt: TGTGCCAGCAGTACCCGCGGACAGGGGGCGAGGGGCTACACCTTC
cdr3_aa: CASSTRGQGARGYTF
v_call: TRBV27
j_call: TRBJ1-2
clone_size: many
d_call: TRBD1

cdr3_nt: TGCGCCAGCAGTCAATCCCCCGACAGGGAGAGGAACAAAAACATTCAGTACTTC
cdr3_aa: CASSQSPDRERNKNIQYF
v_call: TRBV23-1
j_call: TRBJ2-4
clone_size: many
d_call: TRBD1

cdr3_nt: TGCAGTGCTCCCCTTAGGGGACCGAGCCTCATGAACACTGAAGCTTTCTTT
cdr3_aa: CSAPLRGPSLMNTEAFF
v_call: TRBV20-1
j_call: TRBJ1-1
clone_size: many
d_call: .

cdr3_nt: TGTGCCAGCAGTTTCGCCGGGAGGAGCACAGATACGCAGTATTTT
cdr3_aa: CASSFAGRSTDTQYF
v_call: TRBV12-3/TRBV12-4
j_call: TRBJ2-3
clone_size: many
d_call: TRBD2

cdr3_nt: TGCAGCGTTGAGGGACCTTCCTATTGGCAGTATTTT
cdr3_aa: CSVEGPSYWQYF
v_call: TRBV29-1
j_call: TRBJ2-3
clone_size: few
d_call: .

cdr3_nt: TGTGCCAGCAACTTGTACGGAGGAGATACGCAGTATTTT
cdr3_aa: CASNLYGGDTQYF
v_call: TRBV7-2
j_call: TRBJ2-3
clone_size: many
d_call: .

cdr3_nt: TGTGCCAGCAGCTTAGCCCGGGCGGCAAGCTCACCCCTCCACTTT
cdr3_aa: CASSLARAASSPLHF
v_call: TRBV7-2
j_call: TRBJ1-6
clone_size: many
d_call: .

cdr3_nt: TGTGCCAGCTCACCACCGGGAGACAGGGGCGAGCAGTACTTC
cdr3_aa: CASSPPGDRGEQYF
v_call: TRBV18
j_call: TRBJ2-7
clone_size: few
d_call: TRBD1

cdr3_nt: TGCGCCAGCAGCCAAGAGGGAAGGAATAATGAAAAACTGTTTTTT
cdr3_aa: CASSQEGRNNEKLFF
v_call: TRBV4-1
j_call: TRBJ1-4
clone_size: many
d_call: .

cdr3_nt: TGCAGTGCTCGGAGGACGGGGGACAATGAGCAGTTCTTC
cdr3_aa: CSARRTGDNEQFF
v_call: TRBV20-1
j_call: TRBJ2-1
clone_size: few
d_call: .

cdr3_nt: TGTGCCAGCAGTTACCCAAGAGAGAGACAGGGGATTTTGCACGAGCAGTACTTC
cdr3_aa: CASSYPRERQGILHEQYF
v_call: TRBV6-2/TRBV6-3
j_call: TRBJ2-7
clone_size: few
d_call: TRBD1

cdr3_nt: TGCAGCGCCCCGGCTTCTTCCGGCTCCTACAATGAGCAGTTCTTC
cdr3_aa: CSAPASSGSYNEQFF
v_call: TRBV29-1
j_call: TRBJ2-1
clone_size: many
d_call: .

cdr3_nt: TGCAGTGCTACCGGACAGGGTTATTCACCCCTCCACTTT
cdr3_aa: CSATGQGYSPLHF
v_call: TRBV20-1
j_call: TRBJ1-6
clone_size: .
d_call: TRBD1

cdr3_nt: TGTGCCAGCAGCGCGACCGGACCAGAGCAGTACTTC
cdr3_aa: CASSATGPEQYF
v_call: TRBV6-2/TRBV6-3
j_call: TRBJ2-5
clone_size: many
d_call: .

cdr3_nt: TGTGCCAGCAGTTTATGGGGGGCCGGGTCCAATGAGCAGTTCTTC
cdr3_aa: CASSLWGAGSNEQFF
v_call: TRBV28
j_call: TRBJ2-1
clone_size: many
d_call: .

cdr3_nt: TGTGCCAGCAGCTTAAGGGGGTTAGAGACCCAGTACTTC
cdr3_aa: CASSLRGLETQYF
v_call: TRBV7-2
j_call: TRBJ2-5
clone_size: many
d_call: .

cdr3_nt: TGTGCCAGCAGTTCTCCGACAGGGGTTGTAGATACGCAGTATTTT
cdr3_aa: CASSSPTGVVDTQYF
v_call: TRBV6-2/TRBV6-3
j_call: TRBJ2-3
clone_size: many
d_call: TRBD1

cdr3_nt: TGTGCCAGCAGTTTAAAGCGGGGCCTGGAATCACCCCTCCACTTT
cdr3_aa: CASSLKRGLESPLHF
v_call: TRBV12-3/TRBV12-4
j_call: TRBJ1-6
clone_size: many
d_call: .

cdr3_nt: TGTGCCAGCAGCGTAGAATACTACAATGAGCAGTTCTTC
cdr3_aa: CASSVEYYNEQFF
v_call: TRBV9
j_call: TRBJ2-1
clone_size: few
d_call: .

cdr3_nt: TGCAGCGTGAAAACAGGGTACACTGAAGCTTTCTTT
cdr3_aa: CSVKTGYTEAFF
v_call: TRBV29-1
j_call: TRBJ1-1
clone_size: many
d_call: .

cdr3_nt: TGTGCCAGCAGTGGGTGGACTAGACCAGAGACCCAGTACTTC
cdr3_aa: CASSGWTRPETQYF
v_call: TRBV2
j_call: TRBJ2-5
clone_size: many
d_call: TRBD2

cdr3_nt: TGTGCCAGCAGTGTCATGGACAGGGAAACTGAAGCTTTCTTT
cdr3_aa: CASSVMDRETEAFF
v_call: TRBV2
j_call: TRBJ1-1
clone_size: many
d_call: TRBD1

cdr3_nt: TGTGCCAGCAGCCGGACTAGCGGGGGCCATCTCACCGGGGAGCTGTTTTTT
cdr3_aa: CASSRTSGGHLTGELFF
v_call: TRBV7-6
j_call: TRBJ2-2
clone_size: many
d_call: TRBD2

cdr3_nt: TGTGCCAGCAGTGGGGGGACAGGGGGCTATGAAAAACTGTTTTTT
cdr3_aa: CASSGGTGGYEKLFF
v_call: TRBV28
j_call: TRBJ1-4
clone_size: .
d_call: TRBD1

cdr3_nt: TGTGCCAGCAGCTTCAGGAGTAACACTGAAGCTTTCTTT
cdr3_aa: CASSFRSNTEAFF
v_call: TRBV7-3
j_call: TRBJ1-1
clone_size: many
d_call: .

cdr3_nt: TGTGCCAGCAGTTCCATGGGCTCAGGGAACACTGAAGCTTTCTTT
cdr3_aa: CASSSMGSGNTEAFF
v_call: TRBV28
j_call: TRBJ1-1
clone_size: many
d_call: .

cdr3_nt: TGCAGTGCTAGATTCGGGGGATGGGGCTACACCTTC
cdr3_aa: CSARFGGWGYTF
v_call: TRBV20-1
j_call: TRBJ1-2
clone_size: many
d_call: .

cdr3_nt: TGTGCCAGCAGTTACTCGACAGGGGGCGGCCTCGGAACCCAGTACTTC
cdr3_aa: CASSYSTGGGLGTQYF
v_call: TRBV6-5
j_call: TRBJ2-5
clone_size: few
d_call: TRBD1

cdr3_nt: TGCGCCAGCAGCTTGGTCCCTAGCGGTCCTGACTACGAGCAGTACTTC
cdr3_aa: CASSLVPSGPDYEQYF
v_call: TRBV5-1
j_call: TRBJ2-7
clone_size: few
d_call: TRBD2

cdr3_nt: TGTGCCAGCAGGCCACCAGGGGGGTATGAAGCTTTCTTT
cdr3_aa: CASRPPGGYEAFF
v_call: TRBV7-9
j_call: TRBJ1-1
clone_size: many
d_call: TRBD1

cdr3_nt: TGCAGCGTAGCCGGCCGGGGGGCAGAAGGCTACACCTTC
cdr3_aa: CSVAGRGAEGYTF
v_call: TRBV29-1
j_call: TRBJ1-2
clone_size: many
d_call: .

cdr3_nt: TGTGCCAGTAGTAAGGGTAAGGGGACAGTCCATGAAGCTTTCTTT
cdr3_aa: CASSKGKGTVHEAFF
v_call: TRBV19
j_call: TRBJ1-1
clone_size: .
d_call: TRBD1

cdr3_nt: TGCAGTGCCACTAAGACAGGAAACACCATATATTTT
cdr3_aa: CSATKTGNTIYF
v_call: TRBV20-1
j_call: TRBJ1-3
clone_size: few
d_call: .

cdr3_nt: TGTGCCAGCAGCTGGGGCTCTGGGGCCAACGTCCTGACTTTC
cdr3_aa: CASSWGSGANVLTF
v_call: TRBV7-9
j_call: TRBJ2-6
clone_size: many
d_call: .

cdr3_nt: TGTGCCAGCAGCTTCCTCGGGACAGGGATTGGCTACACCTTC
cdr3_aa: CASSFLGTGIGYTF
v_call: TRBV7-2
j_call: TRBJ1-2
clone_size: few
d_call: TRBD1

cdr3_nt: TGCAGCGTATTCATGGGTGGCAATCAGCCCCAGCATTTT
cdr3_aa: CSVFMGGNQPQHF
v_call: TRBV29-1
j_call: TRBJ1-5
clone_size: many
d_call: .